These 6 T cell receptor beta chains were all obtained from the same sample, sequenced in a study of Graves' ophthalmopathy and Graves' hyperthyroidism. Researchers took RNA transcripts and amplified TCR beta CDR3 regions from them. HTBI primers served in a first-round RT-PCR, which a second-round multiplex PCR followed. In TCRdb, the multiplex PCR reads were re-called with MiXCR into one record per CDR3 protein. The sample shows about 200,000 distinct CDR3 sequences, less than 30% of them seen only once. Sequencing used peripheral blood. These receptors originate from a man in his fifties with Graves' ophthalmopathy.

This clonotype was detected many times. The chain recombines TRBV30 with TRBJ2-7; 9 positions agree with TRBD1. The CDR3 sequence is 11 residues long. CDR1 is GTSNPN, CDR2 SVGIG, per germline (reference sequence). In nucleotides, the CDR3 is TGTGCCTGGAGTGTAAGGGACAGGGTAGGTGTC. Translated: CAWSVRDRVGV.

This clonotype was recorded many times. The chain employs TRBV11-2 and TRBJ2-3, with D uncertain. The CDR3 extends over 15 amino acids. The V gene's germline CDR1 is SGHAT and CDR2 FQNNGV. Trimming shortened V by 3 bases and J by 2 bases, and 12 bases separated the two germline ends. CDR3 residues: CASSFRASYTDTQYF. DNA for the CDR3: TGTGCCAGCAGCTTCAGAGCGAGTTACACAGATACGCAGTATTTT.

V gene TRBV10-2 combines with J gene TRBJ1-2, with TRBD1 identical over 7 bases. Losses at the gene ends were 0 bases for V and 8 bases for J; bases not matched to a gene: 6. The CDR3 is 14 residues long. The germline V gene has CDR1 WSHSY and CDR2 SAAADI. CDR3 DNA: TGCGCCAGCAGTGAGTCTGACAGGGCTGAAGGCTACACCTTC. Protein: CASSESDRAEGYTF.

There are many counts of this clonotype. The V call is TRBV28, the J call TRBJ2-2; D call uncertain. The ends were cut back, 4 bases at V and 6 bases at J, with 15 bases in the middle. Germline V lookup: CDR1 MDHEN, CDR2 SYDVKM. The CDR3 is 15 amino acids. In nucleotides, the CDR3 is TGTGCCAGCAGTTCACGAGCTAGTCTCCCCGGGGAGCTGTTTTTT. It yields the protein CASSSRASLPGELFF.

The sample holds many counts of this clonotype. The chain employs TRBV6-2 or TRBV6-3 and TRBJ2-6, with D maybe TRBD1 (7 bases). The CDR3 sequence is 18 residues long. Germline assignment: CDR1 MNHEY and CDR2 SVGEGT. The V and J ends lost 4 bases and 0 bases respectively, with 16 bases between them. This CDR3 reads CASSCGTELHSGANVLTF. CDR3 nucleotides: TGTGCCAGCAGTTGCGGGACAGAGCTTCACTCTGGGGCCAACGTCCTGACTTTC.

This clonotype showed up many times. The CDR3 DNA reads as TGTGCCAGCAGTTACCCCAACCCCGGGACAGGGGGCCCCAAGAGTCCGACTTACGAGCAGTACTTC. Translated, it gives CASSYPNPGTGGPKSPTYEQYF. The rearrangement uses TRBV6-7 and TRBJ2-7, with 12 bases aligning to TRBD1. TRBV6-7 is an ORF, and what it does is uncertain. The V segment lost 2 bases and the J segment 4 bases; nucleotides outside the gene matches: 24. This CDR3 comprises 22 residues.